The 23 T cell receptor beta chains presented below share a single source sample, sequenced in a study of lymphopenia after photon versus proton radiotherapy. The protocol was immunoSEQ multiplex PCR, while the TCRdb copy is restricted to in-frame clones and leaves out a portion. Of under 65,000 clones detected, 70% to 85% appear once; the ten largest clones hold approximately 2%. The starting material was peripheral blood, obtained from a patient treated with proton-based radiotherapy. The origin of the receptors is a man aged 55 to 70 with pancreatic cancer.

This clone is a singleton in its sample. The rearrangement links TRBV7-9 to TRBJ2-5; possible D gene TRBD1, 6 bases. The J call may be wrong; the DNA end is better matched by TRBJ2-7. The CDR3 is 15 residues long. Germline V gives CDR1 SEHNR, CDR2 FQNEAQ (reference sequence). The CDR3 sequence is CASSSTGFSSYEQYF. The CDR3 DNA sequence: TGTGCCAGCAGCTCCACAGGGTTCAGCTCCTACGAGCAGTACTTC.

V usage is TRBV7-3 and J usage is TRBJ2-2; D unclear. The CDR3 is 14 residues long. CDR1 and CDR2 (germline): SGHTA, FQGTGA. Trimming took 2 bases from V and 0 from J, leaving 4 bases between them. CDR3 amino acids: CASSLWANTGELFF. The CDR3 region has the DNA TGTGCCAGCAGCTTATGGGCGAACACCGGGGAGCTGTTTTTT.

The chain has TRBV7-8 and TRBJ2-7; D unclear. Germline CDR1 is SGHVS and CDR2 is FQNEAQ. The ends were cut back, 5 bases at V and 3 bases at J, with 8 bases in the middle. There are 12 residues in the CDR3. CDR3 sequence reads: CASSTQDYEQYF. The CDR3 bases are TGTGCCAGCAGCACGCAAGACTACGAGCAGTACTTC.

The V gene is TRBV27, the J gene TRBJ1-1, with 7 bases lining up with TRBD1. Germline V gene lookup returns CDR1 MNHEY and CDR2 SMNVEV (reference sequence). The CDR3 is made up of 15 amino acids. V was clipped by 6 bases and J by 1 base; unmatched bases: 8. The CDR3 DNA reads TGTGCCAGCAGCCCCCAGGGGGTTCAGAACACTGAAGCTTTCTTT. Protein sequence: CASSPQGVQNTEAFF.

The chain recombines TRBV15 with TRBJ2-3, with TRBD1 matching over 7 bases. CDR3 length: 17 residues. Germline V gene data show CDR1 as LNHNV and CDR2 as YYDKDF (reference sequence). Trimming took 2 bases from V and 0 from J; bases not matched to a gene: 8. This CDR3 is CATSRRPGTASTDTQYF. Written as DNA, the CDR3 is TGTGCCACCAGCAGACGCCCCGGGACAGCGAGCACAGATACGCAGTATTTT.

The chain joins TRBV28 to TRBJ2-5, with 11 nucleotides matching TRBD1. The end of the DNA fits TRBJ2-7 better, so the J call may be wrong. Germline V lookup: CDR1 MDHEN, CDR2 SYDVKM. CDR3 size: 15 residues. CDR3 in DNA: TGTGCCAGCAGTACGGGACAGGGGGTCACCTACGAGCAGTACTTC. Amino acid sequence: CASSTGQGVTYEQYF.

CDR3 nucleotides: TGTGCCAGTGACGGGCAGGGGAGGCCTGGGGCCAACGTCCTGACTTTC. Its protein is CASDGQGRPGANVLTF. The V gene is TRBV28, the J gene TRBJ2-6, with D perhaps TRBD1 or TRBD2 (6 bases each). The CDR3 totals 16 residues. Germline CDR1 and CDR2: MDHEN and SYDVKM. The ends were cut back, 9 bases at V and 2 bases at J, with 17 bases in the middle.

This clone was seen a few times. The chain uses TRBV5-6 and TRBJ2-7; D is unclear. CDR3 length: 12 amino acids. Trimming left V 4 bases short and J 6 bases short, with 11 bases between. Germline-derived CDR1 and CDR2 are SGHDT and YYEEEE. The DNA of the CDR3 is TGTGCCAGCAGCCCGAGAGGCTTCGAGCAGTACTTC. Protein: CASSPRGFEQYF.

The chain carries TRBV5-6 and TRBJ1-1; D is unresolved. The germline V and J ends were trimmed by 4 bases and 5 bases, with 15 bases remaining between them. Germline V gives CDR1 SGHDT, CDR2 YYEEEE. CDR3 length equals 14 residues. The DNA for the CDR3 is TGTGCCAGCAGCGCTGTTTCTCGGATGACTGAAGCTTTCTTT. Its protein product is CASSAVSRMTEAFF.

This clone appeared a single time. The rearrangement links TRBV28 to TRBJ1-2; the D gene is possibly TRBD1 (5 bases). Looked up from germline, CDR1 is MDHEN and CDR2 is SYDVKM. Trimming removed 3 bases from V and 4 bases from J, with 21 bases in between. The CDR3 is made up of 17 amino acids. CDR3 region: CASSFSGKNVGVYGYTF. The CDR3 DNA is TGTGCCAGCAGTTTCTCGGGTAAAAATGTAGGGGTCTATGGCTACACCTTC.

This chain uses TRBV9 with TRBJ2-6; possible D gene TRBD2, 7 bases. Trimming cost V 4 bases and J 1 base, with 18 bases left between them. Germline lookup yields CDR1 SGDLS and CDR2 YYNGEE. There are 18 residues in the CDR3. CDR3 DNA sequence: TGTGCCAGCAGCAGGGGAGGGGGACGGGAATCTGGGGCCAACGTCCTGACTTTC. It codes for CASSRGGGRESGANVLTF.

This rearrangement joins TRBV27 to TRBJ2-7, with 13 nucleotides matching TRBD2. J was trimmed by 6 bases and V by 4 bases; bases with no gene match: 9. Germline values: CDR1 MNHEY, CDR2 SMNVEV (reference sequence). The CDR3 runs to 16 residues. CDR3 protein: CASSSLTSGRALEQYF. The CDR3 DNA follows: TGTGCCAGCAGTTCCCTTACTAGCGGGAGGGCCCTCGAGCAGTACTTC.

The chain couples TRBV27 to TRBJ2-1; possible D gene TRBD1, 6 bases. The CDR3 sequence is 15 residues long. V lost 2 bases and J lost 0, with 8 bases in between. CDR1 is MNHEY, CDR2 SMNVEV, per germline (reference sequence). Written as DNA, the CDR3 is TGTGCCAGCAGTTTAGACAGGAGCTCCTACAATGAGCAGTTCTTC. Translating gives CASSLDRSSYNEQFF.

The rearrangement joins TRBV28 to TRBJ1-2; D uncertain. V was shortened by 6 bases and J by 4 bases, with 15 bases between the two germline ends. Germline V gives CDR1 MDHEN, CDR2 SYDVKM. The CDR3 covers 14 residues. DNA for the CDR3: TGTGCCAGCAGCCTGACCCTCTACCCCTATGGCTACACCTTC. It is translated as CASSLTLYPYGYTF.

This clone appeared a single time. This chain connects TRBV30 to TRBJ1-2; D unresolved. The CDR3 loop spans 13 amino acids. Germline assignment: CDR1 GTSNPN and CDR2 SVGIG (reference sequence). V dropped 7 bases and J dropped 0 bases, with 12 bases sitting between them. CDR3 coding DNA: TGTGCCTCACCCTCCCCCGCTAACTATGGCTACACCTTC. Encoded protein: CASPSPANYGYTF.

The chain is built from TRBV30 and TRBJ2-2; weak D call: TRBD1 (6 bases). The CDR3 runs to 13 residues. Germline assignment: CDR1 GTSNPN and CDR2 SVGIG (reference sequence). The V gene lost 8 bases and the J gene lost 10 bases, with 20 bases spanning the gap. The CDR3 DNA is TGTGCCCTCATGGACAGTTCGTCTTTGGAGCTGTTTTTT. Its protein is CALMDSSSLELFF.

The rearrangement links TRBV28 to TRBJ1-4, with a possible D match to TRBD1 (5 bases). V lost 5 bases to trimming and J lost 8 bases, with 9 bases between them. Germline loops: CDR1 MDHEN, CDR2 SYDVKM. The CDR3 has 12 amino acids. This chain's CDR3 is CASSPGGEKLFF. The CDR3 DNA is TGTGCCAGCAGTCCCGGGGGAGAAAAACTGTTTTTT.

This clone appeared a single time. The chain carries TRBV6-1 and TRBJ1-1; TRBD1 matches at 7 bases. Looked up from germline, CDR1 is MNHNS and CDR2 is SASEGT. The CDR3 has 14 amino acids. J was trimmed by 1 base and V by 6 bases; bases with no gene match: 5. Here the CDR3 reads CASRAGGRNTEAFF. CDR3 in DNA: TGTGCCAGCAGGGCAGGGGGTCGGAACACTGAAGCTTTCTTT.

The CDR3 reads CASRRAGAYEQYF. CDR3 sequence (DNA): TGTGCCAGCAGGCGCGCGGGGGCCTACGAGCAGTACTTC. The chain couples TRBV27 to TRBJ2-7; TRBD2 agrees at 7 bases. This CDR3 is built from 13 residues. The germline CDR1 and CDR2 sequences are MNHEY and SMNVEV (reference sequence). V shed 6 bases and J 2 bases; nucleotides not matched to a gene: 4.

V and J are TRBV7-3 and TRBJ2-1; D is undetermined. With 3 bases removed from V and 7 bases from J, the gap between germline ends came to 16 bases. Germline V CDR1 and CDR2: SGHTA, FQGTGA. The CDR3 covers 15 residues. The CDR3 region is CASSLSDLPSNEQFF. In DNA, the CDR3 is TGTGCCAGCAGCTTGTCAGACCTCCCGTCGAATGAGCAGTTCTTC.

The rearrangement uses TRBV6-4 and TRBJ2-2; D gene uncertain. Looked up from germline, CDR1 is MRHNA and CDR2 is SNTAGT. The CDR3 has 16 amino acids. Trimming took off 6 bases at V and 0 bases at J, with 14 bases between the two ends. CDR3 residues: CASSLGTFANTGELFF. The CDR3 coding sequence is TGTGCCAGCAGCTTAGGCACGTTCGCGAACACCGGGGAGCTGTTTTTT.

This chain joins TRBV19 and TRBJ1-4, with D possibly matching TRBD1 (5 bases). The germline CDR1 and CDR2 sequences are LNHDA and SQIVND (reference sequence). The CDR3 consists of 15 residues. V was trimmed by 5 bases and J by 15 bases, leaving 25 bases between them. CDR3 sequence reads: CASSPRAGPQGTLFF. CDR3 DNA: TGTGCCAGTAGTCCCCGTGCTGGGCCCCAGGGAACTTTGTTTTTT.

The chain uses TRBV25-1 and TRBJ2-3, with 13 bases aligning to TRBD2. With 4 bases clipped from V and 8 bases from J, the junction kept 3 bases outside the gene matches. The germline V gene encodes CDR1 MGHDK and CDR2 SYGVNS. The CDR3 consists of 14 residues. CDR3: CASSGTSGSGTQYF. Here the CDR3 DNA reads TGTGCCAGCAGTGGGACTAGCGGGAGTGGTACGCAGTATTTT.